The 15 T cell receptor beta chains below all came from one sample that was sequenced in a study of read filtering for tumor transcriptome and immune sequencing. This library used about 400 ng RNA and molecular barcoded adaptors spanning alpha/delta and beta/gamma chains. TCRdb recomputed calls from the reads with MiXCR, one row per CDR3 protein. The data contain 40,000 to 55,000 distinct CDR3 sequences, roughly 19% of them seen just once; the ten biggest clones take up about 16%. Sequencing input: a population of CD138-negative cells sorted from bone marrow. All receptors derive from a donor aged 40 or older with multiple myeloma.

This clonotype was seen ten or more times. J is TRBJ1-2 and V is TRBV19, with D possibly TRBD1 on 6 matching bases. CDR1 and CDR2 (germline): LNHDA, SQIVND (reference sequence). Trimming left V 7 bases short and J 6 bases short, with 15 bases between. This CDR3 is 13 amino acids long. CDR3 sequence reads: CASTQGRYDGYTF. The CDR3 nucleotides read TGTGCCAGTACCCAGGGGAGATACGATGGCTACACCTTC.

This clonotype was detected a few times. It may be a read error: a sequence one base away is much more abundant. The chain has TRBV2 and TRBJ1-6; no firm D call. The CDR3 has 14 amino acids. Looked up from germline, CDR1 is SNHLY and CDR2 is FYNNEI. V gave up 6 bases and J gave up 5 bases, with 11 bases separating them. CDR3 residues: CASRGEKNNSPLHF. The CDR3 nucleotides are TGTGCCAGCAGAGGCGAGAAGAATAATTCACCCCTCCACTTT.

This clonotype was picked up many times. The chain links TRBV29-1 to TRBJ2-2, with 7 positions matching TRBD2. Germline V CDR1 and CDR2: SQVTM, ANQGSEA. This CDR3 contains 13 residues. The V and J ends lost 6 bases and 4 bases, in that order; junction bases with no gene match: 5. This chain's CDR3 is CSVGRGPTGELFF. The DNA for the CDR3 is TGCAGCGTGGGGAGGGGTCCCACCGGGGAGCTGTTTTTT.

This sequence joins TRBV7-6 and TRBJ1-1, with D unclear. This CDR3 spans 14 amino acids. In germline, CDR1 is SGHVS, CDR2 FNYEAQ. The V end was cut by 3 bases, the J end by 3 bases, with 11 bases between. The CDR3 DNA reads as TGTGCCAGCAGCTTGATGTCAGGAGACACTGAAGCTTTCTTT. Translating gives CASSLMSGDTEAFF.

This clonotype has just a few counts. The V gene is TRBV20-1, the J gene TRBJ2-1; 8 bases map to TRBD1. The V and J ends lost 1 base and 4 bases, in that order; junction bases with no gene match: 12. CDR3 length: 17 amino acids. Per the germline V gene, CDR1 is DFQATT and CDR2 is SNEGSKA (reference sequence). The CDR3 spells CSARALPTGGFYNEQFF. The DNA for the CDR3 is TGCAGTGCTAGAGCACTCCCCACAGGGGGTTTTTACAATGAGCAGTTCTTC.

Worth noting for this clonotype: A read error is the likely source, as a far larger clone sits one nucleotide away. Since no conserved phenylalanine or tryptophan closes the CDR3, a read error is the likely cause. DNA for the CDR3: TGCGCCACCTGGGCCAACAATGAGCAGTTCCTC. Its translation: CATWANNEQFL. V gene TRBV10-3 combines with J gene TRBJ2-1; D gene uncertain. Germline values: CDR1 ENHRY, CDR2 SYGVKD. The CDR3 contains 11 residues.

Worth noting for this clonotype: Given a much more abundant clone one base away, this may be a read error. CDR3 nucleotide sequence: TGTGCCAGCAGCCGGCGGGAAGCGGGGAATGAGCAGCCCTTC. This encodes CASSRREAGNEQPF. The rearrangement uses TRBV3-1 and TRBJ2-1; 7 bases map to TRBD2. The CDR3 spans 14 residues. Germline CDR1 and CDR2: LGHDT and YNNKEL (reference sequence).

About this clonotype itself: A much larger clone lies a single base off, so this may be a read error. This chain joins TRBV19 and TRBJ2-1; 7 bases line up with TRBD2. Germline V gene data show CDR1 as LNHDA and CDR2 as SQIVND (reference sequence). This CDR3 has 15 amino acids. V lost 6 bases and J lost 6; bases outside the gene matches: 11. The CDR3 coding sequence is TGTGCCAGTAGGAGCACTAGCGCCATCTGCAATGAGCAGTTCTTC. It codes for CASRSTSAICNEQFF.

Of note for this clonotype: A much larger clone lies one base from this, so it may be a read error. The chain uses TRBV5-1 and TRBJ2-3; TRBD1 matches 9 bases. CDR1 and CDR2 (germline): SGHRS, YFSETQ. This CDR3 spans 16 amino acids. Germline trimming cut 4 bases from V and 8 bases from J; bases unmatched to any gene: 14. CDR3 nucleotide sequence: TGCGCCAGCAGCGTCGGACAGGGGAGGAGTATAGGTACGCAGTATTTT. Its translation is CASSVGQGRSIGTQYF.

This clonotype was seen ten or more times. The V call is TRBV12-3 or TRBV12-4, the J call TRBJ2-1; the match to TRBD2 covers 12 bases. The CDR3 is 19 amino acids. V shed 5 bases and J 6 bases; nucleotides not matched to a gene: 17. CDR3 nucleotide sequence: TGTGCCAGCAGTCCCCAGCCCCTAGCGGGAGGGCGCGGGGGCAATGAGCAGTTCTTC. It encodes CASSPQPLAGGRGGNEQFF.

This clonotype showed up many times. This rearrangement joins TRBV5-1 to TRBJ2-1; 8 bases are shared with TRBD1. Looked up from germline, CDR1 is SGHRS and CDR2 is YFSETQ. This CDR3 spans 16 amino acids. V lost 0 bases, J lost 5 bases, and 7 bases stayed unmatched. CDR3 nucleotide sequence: TGCGCCAGCAGCTTGGGACAGGGGACAATCCACAATGAGCAGTTCTTC. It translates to CASSLGQGTIHNEQFF. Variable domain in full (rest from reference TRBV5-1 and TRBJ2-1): KAGVTQTPRYLIKTRGQQVTLSCSPISGHRSVSWYQQTPGQGLQFLFEYFSETQRNKGNFPGRFSGRQFSNSRSEMNVSTLELGDSALYLCASSLGQGTIHNEQFFGPGTRLTVL.

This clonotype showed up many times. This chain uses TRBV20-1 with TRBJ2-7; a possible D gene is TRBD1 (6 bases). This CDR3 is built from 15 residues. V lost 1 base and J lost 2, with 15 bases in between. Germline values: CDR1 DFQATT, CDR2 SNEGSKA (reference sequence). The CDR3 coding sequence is TGCAGTGCTAGAGTAGGGGCAGGGGATCCCTACGAGCAGTACTTC. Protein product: CSARVGAGDPYEQYF.

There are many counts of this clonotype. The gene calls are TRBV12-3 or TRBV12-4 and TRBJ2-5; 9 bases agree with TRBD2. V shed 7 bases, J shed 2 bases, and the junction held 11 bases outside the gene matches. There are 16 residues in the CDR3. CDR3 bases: TGTGCCAGCATCCTTGGAGCGGGAGGAGGACAAGAGACCCAGTACTTC. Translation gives CASILGAGGGQETQYF.

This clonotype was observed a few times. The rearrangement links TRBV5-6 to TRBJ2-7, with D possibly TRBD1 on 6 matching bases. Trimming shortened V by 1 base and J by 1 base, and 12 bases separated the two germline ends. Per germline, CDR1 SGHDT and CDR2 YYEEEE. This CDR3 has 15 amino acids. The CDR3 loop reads CASSLLGQQSYEQYF. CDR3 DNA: TGTGCCAGCAGCTTGTTGGGACAACAGTCCTACGAGCAGTACTTC. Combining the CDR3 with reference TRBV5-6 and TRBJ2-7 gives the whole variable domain DAGVTQSPTHLIKTRGQQVTLRCSPKSGHDTVSWYQQALGQGPQFIFQYYEEEERQRGNFPDRFSGHQFPNYSSELNVNALLLGDSALYLCASSLLGQQSYEQYFGPGTRLTVT.

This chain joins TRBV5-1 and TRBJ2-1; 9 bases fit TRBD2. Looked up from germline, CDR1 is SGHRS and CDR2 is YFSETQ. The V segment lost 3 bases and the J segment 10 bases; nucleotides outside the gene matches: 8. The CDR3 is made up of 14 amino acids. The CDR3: CASSWGGLAGEQFF. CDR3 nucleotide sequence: TGCGCCAGCAGCTGGGGGGGCCTAGCGGGAGAGCAGTTCTTC.